This T cell receptor (beta chain) was identified in a study of graft-versus-host responses after intestinal transplantation. The CDR3 totals 17 residues. The V segment lost 3 bases and the J segment 3 bases; nucleotides outside the gene matches: 5. The germline CDR1 and CDR2 sequences are LNHDA and SQIVND (reference sequence). Assay: immunoSEQ multiplex PCR; the TCRdb copy retains only in-frame clones and omits some. The repertoire holds 90,000 to 95,000 clones, with 90% to 95% as singletons. Notes on this clone: Its antigen is unknown.

The chain carries TRBV19 and TRBJ1-4, with 12 nucleotides matching TRBD1. The sample was unstimulated CD8+ T cells sorted from spleen or lymph node cells, taken before intestinal transplant. The sequence derives from a human donor who received an intestinal transplant. CDR3 DNA sequence: TGTGCCAGTAGTATGGCGGGACAGGGGGCAGCTAATGAAAAACTGTTTTTT. It yields the protein CASSMAGQGAANEKLFF.